This TCR beta chain was retrieved from a study of monozygotic twins with inflammatory bowel disease. This CDR3 has 13 residues. The germline CDR1 and CDR2 sequences are SGHTA and FQGNSA. TCRdb reprocessed the 5' RACE reads, with one entry per CDR3 protein and no DNA. This sample's clone table lists approximately 160,000 distinct CDR3 sequences. The genes are TRBV7-2 and TRBJ1-1. The clonotype originates from a human donor with ulcerative colitis or Crohn's disease, or a healthy co-twin of an affected twin (not recorded which). What was sequenced was blood. The CDR3: CASSPETNTEAFF.